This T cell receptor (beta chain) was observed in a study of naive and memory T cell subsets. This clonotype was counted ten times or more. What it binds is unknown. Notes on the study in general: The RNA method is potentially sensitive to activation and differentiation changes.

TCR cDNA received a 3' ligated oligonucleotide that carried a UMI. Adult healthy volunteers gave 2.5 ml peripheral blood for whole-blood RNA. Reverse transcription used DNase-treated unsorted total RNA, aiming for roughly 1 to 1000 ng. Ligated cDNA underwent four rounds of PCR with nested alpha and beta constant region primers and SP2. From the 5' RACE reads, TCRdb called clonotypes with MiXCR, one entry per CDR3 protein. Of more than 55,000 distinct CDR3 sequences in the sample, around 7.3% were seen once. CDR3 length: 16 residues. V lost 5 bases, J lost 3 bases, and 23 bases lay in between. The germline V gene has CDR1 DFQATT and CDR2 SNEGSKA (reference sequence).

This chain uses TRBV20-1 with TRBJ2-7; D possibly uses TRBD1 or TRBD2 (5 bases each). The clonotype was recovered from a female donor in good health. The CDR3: CSAEPRIRDRSYEQYF. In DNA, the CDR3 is TGCAGTGCTGAACCCCGTATCAGGGACCGAAGCTACGAGCAGTACTTC.